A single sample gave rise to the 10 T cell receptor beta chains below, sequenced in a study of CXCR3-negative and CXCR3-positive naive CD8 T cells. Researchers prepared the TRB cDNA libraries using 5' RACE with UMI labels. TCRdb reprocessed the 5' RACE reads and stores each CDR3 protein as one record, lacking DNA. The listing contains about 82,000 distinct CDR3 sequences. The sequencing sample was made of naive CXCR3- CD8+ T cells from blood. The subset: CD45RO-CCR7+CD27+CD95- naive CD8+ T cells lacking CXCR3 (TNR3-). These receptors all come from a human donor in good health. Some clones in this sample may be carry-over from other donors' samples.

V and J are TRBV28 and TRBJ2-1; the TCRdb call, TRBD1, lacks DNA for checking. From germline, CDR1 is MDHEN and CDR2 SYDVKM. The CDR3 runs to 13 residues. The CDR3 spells CASSSDRVHEQFF.

The CDR3 sequence: CASSYLGGADTQYF. The chain couples TRBV6-6 to TRBJ2-3; TCRdb proposes TRBD1, but this gene call is untestable without DNA. The germline V gene encodes CDR1 MNHNY and CDR2 SVGAGI (reference sequence). The CDR3 runs to 14 residues.

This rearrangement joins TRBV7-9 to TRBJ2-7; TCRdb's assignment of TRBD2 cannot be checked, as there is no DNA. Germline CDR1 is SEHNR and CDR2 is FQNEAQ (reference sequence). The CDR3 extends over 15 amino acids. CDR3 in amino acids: CASSLEGDPADEQYF.

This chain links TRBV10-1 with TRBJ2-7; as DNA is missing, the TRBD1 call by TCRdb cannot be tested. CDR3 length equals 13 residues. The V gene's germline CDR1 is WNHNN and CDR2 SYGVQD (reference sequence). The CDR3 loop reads CASSEGTAYEQYF.

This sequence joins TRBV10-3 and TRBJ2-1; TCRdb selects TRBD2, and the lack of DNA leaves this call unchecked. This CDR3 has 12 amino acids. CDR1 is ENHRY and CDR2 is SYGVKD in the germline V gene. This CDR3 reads CAIRTSGSEQFF.

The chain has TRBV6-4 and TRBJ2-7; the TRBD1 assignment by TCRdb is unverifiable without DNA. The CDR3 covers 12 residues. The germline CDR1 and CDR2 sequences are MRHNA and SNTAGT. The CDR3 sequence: CASTDRASEQYF.

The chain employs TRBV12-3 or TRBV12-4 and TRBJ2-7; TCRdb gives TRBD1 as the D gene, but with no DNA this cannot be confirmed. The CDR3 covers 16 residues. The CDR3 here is CASSLELREITYEQYF.

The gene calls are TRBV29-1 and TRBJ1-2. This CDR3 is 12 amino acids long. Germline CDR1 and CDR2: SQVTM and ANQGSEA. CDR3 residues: CSVAVFDYGYTF. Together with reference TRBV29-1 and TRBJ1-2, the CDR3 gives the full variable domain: SAVISQKPSRDICQRGTSLTIQCQVDSQVTMMFWYRQQPGQSLTLIATANQGSEATYESGFVIDKFPISRPNLTFSTLTVSNMSPEDSSIYLCSVAVFDYGYTFGSGTRLTVV.

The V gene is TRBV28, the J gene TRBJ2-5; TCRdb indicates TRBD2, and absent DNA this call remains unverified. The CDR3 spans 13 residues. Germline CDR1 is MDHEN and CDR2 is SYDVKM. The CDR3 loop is CASSPTSAETQYF.

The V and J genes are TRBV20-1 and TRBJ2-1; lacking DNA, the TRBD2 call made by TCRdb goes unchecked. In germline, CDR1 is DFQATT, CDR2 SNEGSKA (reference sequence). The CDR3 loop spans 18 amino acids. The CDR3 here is CSARDLRLAGTSGNEQFF.